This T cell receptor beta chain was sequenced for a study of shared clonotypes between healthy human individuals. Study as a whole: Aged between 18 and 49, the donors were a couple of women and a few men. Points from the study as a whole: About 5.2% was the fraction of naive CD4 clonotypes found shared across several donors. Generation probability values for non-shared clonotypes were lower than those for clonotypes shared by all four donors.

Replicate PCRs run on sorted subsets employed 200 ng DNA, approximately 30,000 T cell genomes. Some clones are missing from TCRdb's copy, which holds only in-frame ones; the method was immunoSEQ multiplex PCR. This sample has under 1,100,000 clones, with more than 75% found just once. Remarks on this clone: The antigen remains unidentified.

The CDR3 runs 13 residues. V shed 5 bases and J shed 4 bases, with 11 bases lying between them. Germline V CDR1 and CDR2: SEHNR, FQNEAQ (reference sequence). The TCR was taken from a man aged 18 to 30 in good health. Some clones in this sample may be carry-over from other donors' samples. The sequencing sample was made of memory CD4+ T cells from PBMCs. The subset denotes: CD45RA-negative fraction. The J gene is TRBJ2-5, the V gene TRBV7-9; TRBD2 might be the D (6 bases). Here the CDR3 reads CASSPMGGETQYF. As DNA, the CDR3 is TGTGCCAGCAGCCCCATGGGGGGAGAGACCCAGTACTTC.